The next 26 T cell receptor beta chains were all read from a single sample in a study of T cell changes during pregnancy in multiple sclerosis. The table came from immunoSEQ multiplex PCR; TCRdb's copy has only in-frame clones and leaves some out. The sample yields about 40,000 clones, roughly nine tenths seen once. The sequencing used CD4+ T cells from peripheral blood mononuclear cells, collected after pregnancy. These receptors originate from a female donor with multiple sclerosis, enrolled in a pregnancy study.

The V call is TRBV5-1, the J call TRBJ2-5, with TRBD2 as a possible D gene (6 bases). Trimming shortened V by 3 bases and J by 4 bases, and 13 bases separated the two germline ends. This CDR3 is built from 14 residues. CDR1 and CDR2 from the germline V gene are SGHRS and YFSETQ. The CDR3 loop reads CASSSRTIRETQYF. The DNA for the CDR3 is TGCGCCAGCAGCTCCCGGACTATCCGAGAGACCCAGTACTTC.

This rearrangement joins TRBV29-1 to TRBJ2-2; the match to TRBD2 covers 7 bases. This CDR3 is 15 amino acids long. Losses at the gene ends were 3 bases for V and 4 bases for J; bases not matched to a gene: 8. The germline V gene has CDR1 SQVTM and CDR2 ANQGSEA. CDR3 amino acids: CSVEIPGLPTGELFF. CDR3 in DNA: TGCAGCGTTGAGATTCCGGGACTACCCACCGGGGAGCTGTTTTTT.

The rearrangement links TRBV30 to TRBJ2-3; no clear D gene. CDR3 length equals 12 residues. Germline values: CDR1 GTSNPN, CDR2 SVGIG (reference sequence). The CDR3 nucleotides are TGTGCAGTCTTACAGTTCGCAGATACGCAGTATTTT. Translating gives CAVLQFADTQYF.

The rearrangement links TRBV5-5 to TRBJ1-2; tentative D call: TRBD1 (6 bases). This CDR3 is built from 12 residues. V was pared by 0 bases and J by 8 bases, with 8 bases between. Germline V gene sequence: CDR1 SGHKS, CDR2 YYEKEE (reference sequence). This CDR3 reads CASSLDRDGYTF. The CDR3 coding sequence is TGTGCCAGCAGCTTGGACAGGGACGGCTACACCTTC.

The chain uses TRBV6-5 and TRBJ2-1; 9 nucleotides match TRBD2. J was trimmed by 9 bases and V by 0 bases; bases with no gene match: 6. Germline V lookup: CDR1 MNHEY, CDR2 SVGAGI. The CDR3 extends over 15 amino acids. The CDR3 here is CASSYSTLAGSEQFF. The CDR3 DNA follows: TGTGCCAGCAGTTACTCGACCCTAGCGGGATCTGAGCAGTTCTTC.

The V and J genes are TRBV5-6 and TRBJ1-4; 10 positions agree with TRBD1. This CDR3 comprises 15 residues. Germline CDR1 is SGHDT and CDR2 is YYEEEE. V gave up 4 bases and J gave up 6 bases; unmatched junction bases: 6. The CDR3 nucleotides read TGTGCCAGCAGCGTGGCGGGACAGGGGTATGAAAAACTGTTTTTT. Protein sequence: CASSVAGQGYEKLFF.

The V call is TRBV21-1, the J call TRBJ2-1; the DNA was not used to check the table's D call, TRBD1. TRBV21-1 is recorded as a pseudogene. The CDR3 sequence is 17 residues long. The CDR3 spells CASSSLDRQQDGDEQFF. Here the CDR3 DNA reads TGTGCCAGCAGCTCCCTAGATCGACAACAGGACGGCGATGAGCAGTTCTTC.

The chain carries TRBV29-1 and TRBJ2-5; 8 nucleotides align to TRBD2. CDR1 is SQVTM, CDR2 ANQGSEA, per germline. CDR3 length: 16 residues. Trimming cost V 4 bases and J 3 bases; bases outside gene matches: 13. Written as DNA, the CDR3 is TGCAGCGTTGTCCCGCAGAGCGGGGGATACAAAGAGACCCAGTACTTC. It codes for CSVVPQSGGYKETQYF.

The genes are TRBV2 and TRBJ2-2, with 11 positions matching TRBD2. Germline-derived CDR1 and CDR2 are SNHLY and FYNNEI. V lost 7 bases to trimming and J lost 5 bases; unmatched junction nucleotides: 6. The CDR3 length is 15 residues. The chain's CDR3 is CASNPLAGGTGELFF. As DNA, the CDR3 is TGTGCCAGCAATCCGCTAGCGGGAGGAACCGGGGAGCTGTTTTTT.

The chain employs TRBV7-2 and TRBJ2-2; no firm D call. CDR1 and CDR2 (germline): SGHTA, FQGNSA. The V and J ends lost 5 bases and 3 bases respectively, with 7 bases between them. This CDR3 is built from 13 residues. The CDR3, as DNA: TGTGCCAGCAGCGCTGACTACACCGGGGAGCTGTTTTTT. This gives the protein CASSADYTGELFF.

This chain's CDR3 is CASSVMGGEQFF. The CDR3 DNA is TGTGCCAGCAGTGTCATGGGAGGTGAGCAGTTCTTC. This rearrangement joins TRBV6-1 to TRBJ2-1; TRBD2 is a possible D gene (6 bases). Per the germline V gene, CDR1 is MNHNS and CDR2 is SASEGT. The CDR3 has 12 amino acids. V was pared by 4 bases and J by 9 bases, with 10 bases between.

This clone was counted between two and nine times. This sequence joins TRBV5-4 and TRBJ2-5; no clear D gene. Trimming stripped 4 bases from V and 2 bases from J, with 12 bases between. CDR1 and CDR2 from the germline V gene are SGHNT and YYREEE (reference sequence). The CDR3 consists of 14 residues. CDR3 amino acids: CASSRRHEQETQYF. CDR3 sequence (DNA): TGTGCCAGCAGCCGACGACATGAACAAGAGACCCAGTACTTC. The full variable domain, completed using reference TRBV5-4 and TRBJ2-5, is ETGVTQSPTHLIKTRGQQVTLRCSSQSGHNTVSWYQQALGQGPQFIFQYYREEENGRGNFPPRFSGLQFPNYSSELNVNALELDDSALYLCASSRRHEQETQYFGPGTRLLVL.

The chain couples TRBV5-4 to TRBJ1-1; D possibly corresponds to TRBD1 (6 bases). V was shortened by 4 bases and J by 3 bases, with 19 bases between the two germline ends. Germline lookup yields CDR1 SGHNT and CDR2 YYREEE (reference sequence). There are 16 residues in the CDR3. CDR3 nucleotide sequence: TGTGCCAGCAGCCGATTTTCCAGGGGATCGGACACTGAAGCTTTCTTT. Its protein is CASSRFSRGSDTEAFF.

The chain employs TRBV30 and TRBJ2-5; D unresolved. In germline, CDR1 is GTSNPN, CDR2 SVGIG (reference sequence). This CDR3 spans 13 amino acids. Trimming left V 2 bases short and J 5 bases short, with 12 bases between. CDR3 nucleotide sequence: TGTGCCTGGAGTCCACGAGTCCGCGAGACCCAGTACTTC. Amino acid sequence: CAWSPRVRETQYF.

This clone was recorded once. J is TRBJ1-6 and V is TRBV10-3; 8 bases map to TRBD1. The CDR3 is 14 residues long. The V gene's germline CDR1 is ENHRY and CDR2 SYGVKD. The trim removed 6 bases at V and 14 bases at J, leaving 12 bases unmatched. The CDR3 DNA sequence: TGTGCCATCAGGGACGACAGGGGACGCGGTTCCCTCCACTTT. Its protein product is CAIRDDRGRGSLHF.

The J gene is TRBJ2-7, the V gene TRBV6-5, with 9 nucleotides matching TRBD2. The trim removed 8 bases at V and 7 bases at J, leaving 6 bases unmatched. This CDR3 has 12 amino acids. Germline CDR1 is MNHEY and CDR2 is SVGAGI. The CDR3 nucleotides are TGTGCCAGCGAAGGGGCGGGAGGGGAGCAGTACTTC. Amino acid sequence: CASEGAGGEQYF.

The CDR3 is CASSPPGLAVLAQYF. The CDR3 coding sequence is TGTGCCAGCAGTCCCCCGGGACTAGCGGTATTGGCCCAGTACTTC. The chain recombines TRBV28 with TRBJ2-5; 11 nucleotides align to TRBD2. This CDR3 is built from 15 residues. The germline gives CDR1 MDHEN, CDR2 SYDVKM. The J segment lost 9 bases and the V segment lost 5 bases, leaving 11 bases of the junction unmatched.

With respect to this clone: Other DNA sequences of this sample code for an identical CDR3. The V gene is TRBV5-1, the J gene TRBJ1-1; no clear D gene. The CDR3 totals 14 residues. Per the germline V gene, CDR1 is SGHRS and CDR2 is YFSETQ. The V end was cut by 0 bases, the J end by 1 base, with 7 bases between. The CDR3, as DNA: TGCGCCAGCAGCTTGGATCGGGGGAACACTGAAGCTTTCTTT. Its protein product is CASSLDRGNTEAFF. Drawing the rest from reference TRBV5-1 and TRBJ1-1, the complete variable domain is KAGVTQTPRYLIKTRGQQVTLSCSPISGHRSVSWYQQTPGQGLQFLFEYFSETQRNKGNFPGRFSGRQFSNSRSEMNVSTLELGDSALYLCASSLDRGNTEAFFGQGTRLTVV.

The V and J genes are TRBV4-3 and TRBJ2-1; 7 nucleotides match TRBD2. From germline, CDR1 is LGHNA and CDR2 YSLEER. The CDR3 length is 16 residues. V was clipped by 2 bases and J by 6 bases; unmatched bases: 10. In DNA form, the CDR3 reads TGCGCCAGCAGCCAACTCAGCGGGAAATCGACCAATGAGCAGTTCTTC. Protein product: CASSQLSGKSTNEQFF.

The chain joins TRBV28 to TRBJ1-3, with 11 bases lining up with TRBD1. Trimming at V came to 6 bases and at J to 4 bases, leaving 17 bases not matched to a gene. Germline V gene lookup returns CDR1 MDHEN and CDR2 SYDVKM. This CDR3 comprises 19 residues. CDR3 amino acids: CASSLTRDRGIMAGNTIYF. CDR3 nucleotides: TGTGCCAGCAGCTTGACCCGGGACAGGGGGATTATGGCGGGAAACACCATATATTTT.

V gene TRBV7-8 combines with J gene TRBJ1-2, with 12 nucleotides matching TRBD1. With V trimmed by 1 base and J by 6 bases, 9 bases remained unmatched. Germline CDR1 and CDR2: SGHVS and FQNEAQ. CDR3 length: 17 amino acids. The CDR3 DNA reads TGTGCCAGCAGCTTAGGGGTTGGGACAGGGGGCGAGGATGGCTACACCTTC. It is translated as CASSLGVGTGGEDGYTF.

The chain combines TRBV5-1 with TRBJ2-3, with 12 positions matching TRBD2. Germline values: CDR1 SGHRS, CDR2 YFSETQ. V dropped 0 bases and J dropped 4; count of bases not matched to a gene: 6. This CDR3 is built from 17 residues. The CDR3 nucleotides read TGCGCCAGCAGCTTGGAGACTAGCGGGAGAGATGCAGATACGCAGTATTTT. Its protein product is CASSLETSGRDADTQYF.

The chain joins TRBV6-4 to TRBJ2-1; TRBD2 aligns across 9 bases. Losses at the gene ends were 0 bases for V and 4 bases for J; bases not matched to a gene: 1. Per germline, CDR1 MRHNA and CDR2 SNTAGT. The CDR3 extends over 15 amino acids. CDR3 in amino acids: CASSDSSGSYNEQFF. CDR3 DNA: TGTGCCAGCAGTGACTCTAGCGGGAGTTACAATGAGCAGTTCTTC.

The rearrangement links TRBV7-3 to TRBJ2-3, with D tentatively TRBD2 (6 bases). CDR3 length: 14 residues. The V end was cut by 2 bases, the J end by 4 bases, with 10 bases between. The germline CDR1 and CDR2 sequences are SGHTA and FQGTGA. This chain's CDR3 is CASSLDGSADTQYF. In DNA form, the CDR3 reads TGTGCCAGCAGCTTAGACGGGAGCGCAGATACGCAGTATTTT.

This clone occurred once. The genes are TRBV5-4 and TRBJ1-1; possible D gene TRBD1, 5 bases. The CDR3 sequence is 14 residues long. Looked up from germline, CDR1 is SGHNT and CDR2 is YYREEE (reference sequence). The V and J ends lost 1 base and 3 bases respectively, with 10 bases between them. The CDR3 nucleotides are TGTGCCAGCAGCTTGATGGGCAGGGACACTGAAGCTTTCTTT. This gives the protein CASSLMGRDTEAFF.

The CDR3 DNA reads TGTGCCTGGGCCTCGGGCTATGGCTACACCTTC. It translates to CAWASGYGYTF. The gene calls are TRBV30 and TRBJ1-2; D gene ambiguous. The V and J ends lost 5 bases and 4 bases respectively, with 8 bases between them. Per germline, CDR1 GTSNPN and CDR2 SVGIG (reference sequence). The CDR3 is 11 residues long.